One and the same sample provided the 16 T cell receptor beta chains below, sequenced in a study of T cells in Graves' hyperthyroidism and ophthalmopathy (dated by TCRdb to the late 2010s). Library preparation used multiplex PCR. The sequencer listed for this sample is Illumina HiSeq 2000. The TCR beta CDR3 regions were amplified from RNA transcripts. The TCR CDR3 was subjected to a first round of RT-PCR using the HTBI primer set and the Qiagen OneStep RT-PCR kit. Using fastp at Q25 and MiXCR, TCRdb reprocessed the public reads and kept productive beta chains. Entries that share a CDR3 protein sequence are merged under the most common genes and DNA. The sample includes 130,000 to 150,000 distinct CDR3 sequences, with roughly a fifth observed a single time. Of the sample, 60% to 70% is held by the ten largest clones. The sample consisted of blood. The receptors stem from a woman aged 50 to 65 with Graves' hyperthyroidism that later progressed to Graves' ophthalmopathy.

The gene calls are TRBV20-1 and TRBJ1-4; D is unclear. The CDR3 consists of 15 residues. Per the germline V gene, CDR1 is DFQATT and CDR2 is SNEGSKA (reference sequence). The V gene lost 2 bases and the J gene lost 1 base, with 11 bases spanning the gap. The CDR3, as DNA: TGCAGTGCTAGAAACCCCAGTGGAACTAATGAAAAACTGTTTTTT. Protein product: CSARNPSGTNEKLFF.

This clonotype was observed a handful of times. The rearrangement links TRBV4-1 to TRBJ1-5; no reliable D call. V gave up 4 bases and J gave up 1 base, with 11 bases separating them. The CDR3 has 15 residues. Germline V lookup: CDR1 MGHRA, CDR2 YSYEKL. The CDR3 reads CASSLIRESNQPQHF. The DNA for the CDR3 is TGCGCCAGCAGCCTAATAAGAGAAAGCAATCAGCCCCAGCATTTT.

This clonotype was seen a few times. This chain links TRBV5-1 with TRBJ2-1, with D perhaps TRBD1 (5 bases). Deletions cut 5 bases from V and 6 bases from J, with 18 bases between. CDR3 length: 15 amino acids. Looked up from germline, CDR1 is SGHRS and CDR2 is YFSETQ. CDR3: CASSFWGNAPNEQFF. CDR3 coding DNA: TGCGCCAGCAGTTTTTGGGGCAACGCACCCAATGAGCAGTTCTTC.

This clonotype was seen ten or more times. The chain employs TRBV3-1 and TRBJ2-5; 7 bases match TRBD1. This CDR3 has 15 amino acids. V trimming: 4 bases; J trimming: 2 bases; junction bases outside the gene matches: 7. CDR1 is LGHDT, CDR2 YNNKEL, per germline (reference sequence). CDR3 sequence reads: CASSRDRDRQETQYF. CDR3 nucleotides: TGTGCCAGCAGCCGTGACAGGGATCGGCAAGAGACCCAGTACTTC.

This clonotype was seen ten or more times. The V call is TRBV5-1, the J call TRBJ2-1; maybe TRBD1 (5 bases). The CDR3 covers 14 residues. Germline V lookup: CDR1 SGHRS, CDR2 YFSETQ. Trimming pared 4 bases from V and 4 bases from J, leaving 12 bases between. The CDR3 here is CASSKEQVYNEQFF. The CDR3 nucleotides are TGCGCCAGCAGCAAAGAACAGGTATACAATGAGCAGTTCTTC.

This clonotype has just a few counts. The rearrangement joins TRBV7-2 to TRBJ2-5, with D possibly TRBD1 on 6 matching bases. CDR1 is SGHTA, CDR2 FQGNSA, per germline. V was pared by 5 bases and J by 4 bases, with 17 bases between. This CDR3 comprises 15 residues. The chain's CDR3 is CASSREPTGRETQYF. The CDR3 DNA is TGTGCCAGCAGCCGAGAACCGACAGGTCGAGAGACCCAGTACTTC.

This clonotype came up many times. The chain joins TRBV5-1 to TRBJ1-1; TRBD1 aligns across 8 bases. The V and J ends lost 4 bases and 1 base, in that order; junction bases with no gene match: 3. The CDR3 has 14 residues. Germline CDR1 SGHRS, CDR2 YFSETQ. This CDR3 is CASSVQGENTEAFF. CDR3 bases: TGCGCCAGCAGCGTACAGGGGGAGAACACTGAAGCTTTCTTT.

J is TRBJ2-1 and V is TRBV9, with D possibly being TRBD1 or TRBD2 (7 bases each). Germline V CDR1 and CDR2: SGDLS, YYNGEE. V was shortened by 2 bases and J by 4 bases, with 16 bases between the two germline ends. This CDR3 contains 16 residues. The CDR3 protein is CASSVGGGGGYNEQFF. CDR3 nucleotide sequence: TGTGCCAGCAGCGTGGGAGGGGGCGGGGGTTACAATGAGCAGTTCTTC. Drawing the rest from reference TRBV9 and TRBJ2-1, the complete variable domain is DSGVTQTPKHLITATGQRVTLRCSPRSGDLSVYWYQQSLDQGLQFLIQYYNGEERAKGNILERFSAQQFPDLHSELNLSSLELGDSALYFCASSVGGGGGYNEQFFGPGTRLTVL.

The sample holds many counts of this clonotype. This sequence joins TRBV20-1 and TRBJ1-4; possibly TRBD1 for D (6 bases). CDR3 length: 19 residues. The V and J ends lost 2 bases and 0 bases respectively, with 22 bases between them. CDR1 DFQATT and CDR2 SNEGSKA come from the germline V gene (reference sequence). The CDR3, as DNA: TGCAGTGCTAGATACTTGACAGGCGGCGAACAAGCAACTAATGAAAAACTGTTTTTT. Translation: CSARYLTGGEQATNEKLFF.

The table lists this clonotype with many counts. The chain links TRBV20-1 to TRBJ2-7; 8 bases agree with TRBD1. Per the germline V gene, CDR1 is DFQATT and CDR2 is SNEGSKA (reference sequence). The CDR3 is 12 amino acids. Trimming cost V 6 bases and J 2 bases; bases outside gene matches: 3. Here the CDR3 reads CSALRGPYEQYF. CDR3 DNA: TGCAGTGCCCTCAGGGGGCCCTACGAGCAGTACTTC.

This clonotype was detected only a few times. The chain employs TRBV6-2 or TRBV6-3 and TRBJ2-3; D uncertain. Germline V gene lookup returns CDR1 MNHEY and CDR2 SVGEGT. Trimming took off 0 bases at V and 5 bases at J, with 6 bases between the two ends. The CDR3 length is 13 residues. CDR3 DNA: TGTGCCAGCAGTTACTCTGTTAAAGATACGCAGTATTTT. It is translated as CASSYSVKDTQYF.

J is TRBJ2-4 and V is TRBV7-2; D is unresolved. Deletions cut 5 bases from V and 8 bases from J, with 16 bases between. This CDR3 has 14 amino acids. Germline V CDR1 and CDR2: SGHTA, FQGNSA. As DNA, the CDR3 is TGTGCCAGCAGCGGACGTAGCAGGAGAGACATTCAGTACTTC. Its translation: CASSGRSRRDIQYF.

This clonotype was recorded many times. This sequence joins TRBV3-1 and TRBJ2-7; D is unresolved. The CDR3 covers 17 residues. Germline-derived CDR1 and CDR2 are LGHDT and YNNKEL (reference sequence). Trimming took 4 bases from V and 1 from J, leaving 20 bases between them. This chain's CDR3 is CASSPQAVLHHSYEQYF. For the CDR3, the DNA is TGTGCCAGCAGCCCCCAGGCAGTACTTCACCATTCCTACGAGCAGTACTTC.

The sample holds many counts of this clonotype. The V and J genes are TRBV28 and TRBJ2-7; TRBD1 might be the D (5 bases). CDR1 and CDR2 from the germline V gene are MDHEN and SYDVKM. The V end was cut by 4 bases, the J end by 2 bases, with 18 bases between. The CDR3 is 16 residues long. CDR3 loop: CASSSAVTATAYEQYF. As DNA, the CDR3 is TGTGCCAGCAGTTCGGCTGTGACAGCTACAGCCTACGAGCAGTACTTC. Combining the CDR3 with reference TRBV28 and TRBJ2-7 gives the whole variable domain DVKVTQSSRYLVKRTGEKVFLECVQDMDHENMFWYRQDPGLGLRLIYFSYDVKMKEKGDIPEGYSVSREKKERFSLILESASTNQTSMYLCASSSAVTATAYEQYFGPGTRLTVT.

This clonotype was seen many times. This chain links TRBV6-1 with TRBJ1-2, with D possibly matching TRBD1 (5 bases). Trimming stripped 7 bases from V and 2 bases from J, with 11 bases between. The CDR3 totals 13 residues. Germline CDR1 MNHNS, CDR2 SASEGT. The CDR3 reads CASTPGGNYGYTF. The DNA for the CDR3 is TGTGCCAGCACCCCCGGGGGGAACTATGGCTACACCTTC.

This clonotype was seen at least ten times. The chain is built from TRBV5-8 and TRBJ2-1; TRBD2 matches 7 bases. Germline CDR1 is SGHTS and CDR2 is YDEGEE. This CDR3 is 16 amino acids long. J lost 4 bases, V lost 1 base, and 8 bases had no gene match. Written as DNA, the CDR3 is TGTGCCAGCAGCTTGCAGGCGGGAGTTTCGTACAATGAGCAGTTCTTC. Residues: CASSLQAGVSYNEQFF.